These 29 T cell receptor beta chains share one sample of origin, sequenced in a study of cytomegalovirus exposure and HLA in healthy donors. PCR employed 60 Vbeta and 13 Jbeta primers. The assay was immunoSEQ multiplex PCR, and TCRdb's table has in-frame clones only and misses some. This table holds around 140,000 clones, almost 80% found once. The specimen sequenced was PBMCs. Receptor source: a female donor in good health and CMV-seronegative.

V is TRBV7-2 and J is TRBJ2-3, with TRBD1 matching 9 bases. After removal of 5 bases from V and 2 bases from J, the junction contained 8 bases not matched to a gene. This CDR3 spans 16 amino acids. Germline CDR1 reads SGHTA; CDR2 reads FQGNSA. The CDR3 region has the DNA TGTGCCAGCAGCCCGGGACAGGGACCACACACAGATACGCAGTATTTT. Protein: CASSPGQGPHTDTQYF.

The chain is built from TRBV6-6 and TRBJ1-5; D gene uncertain. Trimming shortened V by 7 bases and J by 2 bases, and 9 bases separated the two germline ends. CDR1 MNHNY and CDR2 SVGAGI come from the germline V gene (reference sequence). The CDR3 is 13 amino acids. CDR3: CASNHQGNQPQHF. CDR3 DNA: TGTGCCAGCAACCACCAGGGCAATCAGCCCCAGCATTTT.

The chain employs TRBV30 and TRBJ2-1; 9 bases map to TRBD2. The CDR3 is 18 amino acids. Looked up from germline, CDR1 is GTSNPN and CDR2 is SVGIG (reference sequence). The junction had 14 bases not matched to a gene; V was cut back by 5 bases and J by 0 bases. DNA for the CDR3: TGTGCCTGGGGAGGGTGGCGGGAGGGAGGGGCCTCCTACAATGAGCAGTTCTTC. Protein: CAWGGWREGGASYNEQFF.

The V and J genes are TRBV18 and TRBJ1-3; 11 bases agree with TRBD1. The CDR3 runs 17 residues. The V and J ends lost 3 bases and 1 base, in that order; junction bases with no gene match: 5. Per the germline V gene, CDR1 is KGHSH and CDR2 is LQKENI. The CDR3 DNA sequence: TGTGCCAGCTCACCGCTGGACAGGGGGCGATCTGGAAACACCATATATTTT. It is translated as CASSPLDRGRSGNTIYF.

The chain couples TRBV23-1 to TRBJ2-7; D may be TRBD1 (6 bases). TRBV23-1 is classed as an ORF, of uncertain function. Trimming removed 4 bases from V and 1 base from J, with 11 bases in between. CDR3 length equals 14 residues. The CDR3: CASSRSGTSYEQYF. The CDR3 bases are TGCGCCAGCAGTCGATCCGGGACATCCTACGAGCAGTACTTC.

The chain combines TRBV15 with TRBJ1-4; D uncertain. Germline CDR1 LNHNV, CDR2 YYDKDF (reference sequence). V lost 1 base to trimming and J lost 8 bases, with 8 bases between them. CDR3 length equals 13 residues. CDR3 loop: CATSRGPVEKLFF. CDR3 DNA: TGTGCCACCAGCAGAGGCCCGGTCGAAAAACTGTTTTTT.

This clone was recorded only once. This chain links TRBV20-1 with TRBJ2-7, with a possible D match to TRBD1 (6 bases). The CDR3 contains 11 residues. Per germline, CDR1 DFQATT and CDR2 SNEGSKA (reference sequence). The ends were cut back, 4 bases at V and 11 bases at J, with 15 bases in the middle. This chain's CDR3 is CSATQGAYEYF. The CDR3 DNA is TGCAGTGCTACACAGGGAGCCTACGAGTACTTC.

This clone came up a few times. The rearrangement links TRBV4-3 to TRBJ1-4, with 8 bases that match TRBD1. The V and J ends lost 4 bases and 4 bases, in that order; junction bases with no gene match: 11. The CDR3 has 17 amino acids. In germline, CDR1 is LGHNA, CDR2 YSLEER. The CDR3 bases are TGCGCCAGCAGCCGGTGGGCAGGGGGCGAGGGTAATGAAAAACTGTTTTTT. It specifies CASSRWAGGEGNEKLFF.

Comments on this clone: The same CDR3 can be traced to other DNA sequences in this sample. CDR3 sequence: CASSLAAYNEQFF. CDR3 in DNA: TGTGCCAGCAGTCTAGCCGCCTACAATGAGCAGTTCTTC. The chain combines TRBV9 with TRBJ2-1; weak D call: TRBD2 (5 bases). Germline loops: CDR1 SGDLS, CDR2 YYNGEE. The CDR3 has 13 residues. Trimming took off 5 bases at V and 2 bases at J, with 8 bases between the two ends.

The J gene is TRBJ2-1, the V gene TRBV4-1; 8 nucleotides line up with TRBD2. The CDR3 runs 15 residues. Germline CDR1 is MGHRA and CDR2 is YSYEKL. The V segment lost 3 bases and the J segment 5 bases; nucleotides outside the gene matches: 6. The DNA for the CDR3 is TGCGCCAGCAGCCAGGTGACCGGGAGGGACAATGAGCAGTTCTTC. Residues: CASSQVTGRDNEQFF.

The chain joins TRBV27 to TRBJ2-7, with D possibly being TRBD1 (6 bases). The CDR3 sequence is 15 residues long. Germline CDR1 reads MNHEY; CDR2 reads SMNVEV (reference sequence). The germline V and J ends were trimmed by 3 bases and 0 bases, with 12 bases remaining between them. The CDR3 bases are TGTGCCAGCAGTTTGAGGGACACATACTCCTACGAGCAGTACTTC. Its translation is CASSLRDTYSYEQYF.

This clone was counted between two and nine times. This chain connects TRBV10-1 to TRBJ1-5; 7 positions match TRBD1. The V gene's germline CDR1 is WNHNN and CDR2 SYGVQD (reference sequence). This CDR3 region has 15 residues. Trimming removed 7 bases from V and 5 bases from J; junction bases left unmatched: 11. The CDR3 protein is CASIQTGPLDQPQHF. DNA of the CDR3: TGCGCCAGCATTCAGACAGGGCCTTTGGATCAGCCCCAGCATTTT.

This clone was counted once. Other DNA sequences in the same sample also yield this CDR3. The rearrangement joins TRBV5-1 to TRBJ1-4, with no clear D. The CDR3 runs 14 residues. Trimming cost V 7 bases and J 2 bases, with 12 bases left between them. Germline V gene lookup returns CDR1 SGHRS and CDR2 YFSETQ. The CDR3 DNA follows: TGCGCCAGCTCCCCGGGATCGACTAATGAAAAACTGTTTTTT. It encodes CASSPGSTNEKLFF. The complete variable domain, with remaining parts taken from reference TRBV5-1 and TRBJ1-4, reads KAGVTQTPRYLIKTRGQQVTLSCSPISGHRSVSWYQQTPGQGLQFLFEYFSETQRNKGNFPGRFSGRQFSNSRSEMNVSTLELGDSALYLCASSPGSTNEKLFFGSGTQLSVL.

The J gene is TRBJ1-2, the V gene TRBV7-9; no definite D call. The germline V gene has CDR1 SEHNR and CDR2 FQNEAQ (reference sequence). CDR3 length equals 12 residues. The ends were cut back, 5 bases at V and 4 bases at J, with 8 bases in the middle. CDR3 loop: CASSPEGYGYTF. The CDR3 DNA is TGTGCCAGCAGCCCGGAGGGCTATGGCTACACCTTC.

The chain couples TRBV9 to TRBJ2-2; D might be TRBD1 (6 bases). Trimming stripped 2 bases from V and 0 bases from J, with 11 bases between. This CDR3 has 16 amino acids. Germline loops: CDR1 SGDLS, CDR2 YYNGEE. In nucleotides, the CDR3 is TGTGCCAGCAGCGTCCAGGGGACGTCGAACACCGGGGAGCTGTTTTTT. This gives the protein CASSVQGTSNTGELFF.

The chain couples TRBV4-2 to TRBJ2-7; a weak D match, TRBD2 (7 bases). The length of the CDR3 is 15 residues. V dropped 0 bases and J dropped 1 base, with 10 bases sitting between them. CDR1 and CDR2 (germline): LGHNA, YNFKEQ. This CDR3 is CASSQDGGRSYEQYF. DNA for the CDR3: TGTGCCAGCAGCCAAGACGGGGGGCGATCCTACGAGCAGTACTTC.

The V and J genes are TRBV15 and TRBJ1-5, with a possible D match to TRBD1 (5 bases). V was pared by 1 base and J by 2 bases, with 9 bases between. CDR1 and CDR2 from the germline V gene are LNHNV and YYDKDF (reference sequence). This CDR3 contains 15 residues. CDR3 sequence: CATSRGGEGNQPQHF. CDR3 nucleotides: TGTGCCACCAGCAGAGGGGGGGAGGGCAATCAGCCCCAGCATTTT.

This clone showed up just once. The chain employs TRBV9 and TRBJ1-1; D is undetermined. Trimming took off 4 bases at V and 7 bases at J, with 11 bases between the two ends. Germline V gene sequence: CDR1 SGDLS, CDR2 YYNGEE. The CDR3 is 12 residues long. In nucleotides, the CDR3 is TGTGCCAGCAGCTCCATGGGCAATGAAGCTTTCTTT. Translation gives CASSSMGNEAFF. Looking up the rest from reference TRBV9 and TRBJ1-1 gives the full variable domain: DSGVTQTPKHLITATGQRVTLRCSPRSGDLSVYWYQQSLDQGLQFLIQYYNGEERAKGNILERFSAQQFPDLHSELNLSSLELGDSALYFCASSSMGNEAFFGQGTRLTVV.

The V gene is TRBV5-1, the J gene TRBJ2-1, with 12 bases fitting TRBD2. The CDR3 has 14 residues. Germline-derived CDR1 and CDR2 are SGHRS and YFSETQ. V shed 7 bases and J 2 bases; nucleotides not matched to a gene: 1. The CDR3 spells CASRLAGAYNEQFF. In DNA, the CDR3 is TGCGCCAGCCGACTAGCGGGAGCCTACAATGAGCAGTTCTTC. Variable domain in full (rest from reference TRBV5-1 and TRBJ2-1): KAGVTQTPRYLIKTRGQQVTLSCSPISGHRSVSWYQQTPGQGLQFLFEYFSETQRNKGNFPGRFSGRQFSNSRSEMNVSTLELGDSALYLCASRLAGAYNEQFFGPGTRLTVL.

The gene calls are TRBV4-1 and TRBJ1-3, with D tentatively TRBD1 (6 bases). V gave up 2 bases and J gave up 2 bases, with 13 bases separating them. CDR1 and CDR2 (germline): MGHRA, YSYEKL. The CDR3 runs to 16 residues. The CDR3 here is CASSQTPGQTGNTIYF. The CDR3 nucleotides are TGCGCCAGCAGCCAAACTCCGGGACAAACTGGAAACACCATATATTTT.

The CDR3 nucleotides are TGTGCCAGCAGCGCCGGGACAGGGGATCGCACTGAAGCTTTCTTT. Translation gives CASSAGTGDRTEAFF. The chain has TRBV7-9 and TRBJ1-1, with 10 bases that match TRBD1. The CDR3 length is 15 residues. Germline V gene sequence: CDR1 SEHNR, CDR2 FQNEAQ (reference sequence). Trimming took 5 bases from V and 4 from J; bases not matched to a gene: 7.

The J gene is TRBJ2-7, the V gene TRBV5-1; 15 nucleotides match TRBD2. Trimming removed 4 bases from V and 4 bases from J; junction bases left unmatched: 6. Germline lookup yields CDR1 SGHRS and CDR2 YFSETQ. The CDR3 has 16 amino acids. For the CDR3, the DNA is TGCGCCAGCAGCCGCGGACTAGCGGGAGGGCCTTACGAGCAGTACTTC. Amino acids: CASSRGLAGGPYEQYF.

CDR3 residues: CASRPSGTGPYEQYF. CDR3 sequence (DNA): TGTGCCAGCAGACCGTCCGGGACAGGACCCTACGAGCAGTACTTC. V gene TRBV7-9 combines with J gene TRBJ2-7, with 8 bases that match TRBD1. Germline CDR1 SEHNR, CDR2 FQNEAQ (reference sequence). The V and J ends lost 6 bases and 2 bases, in that order; junction bases with no gene match: 9. CDR3 length equals 15 residues.

The chain combines TRBV6-4 with TRBJ2-3; tentatively, D is TRBD2 (7 bases). Looked up from germline, CDR1 is MRHNA and CDR2 is SNTAGT. The CDR3 totals 15 residues. The ends were cut back, 8 bases at V and 5 bases at J, with 20 bases in the middle. Here the CDR3 DNA reads TGTGCCAGCGCGGGGGCCGGAGGGAAAAAAGATACGCAGTATTTT. Protein product: CASAGAGGKKDTQYF.

The rearrangement joins TRBV19 to TRBJ1-5; weak D call: TRBD1 (5 bases). V shed 2 bases and J shed 0 bases, with 8 bases lying between them. This CDR3 spans 15 amino acids. Looked up from germline, CDR1 is LNHDA and CDR2 is SQIVND (reference sequence). CDR3 in amino acids: CASSIRTLSNQPQHF. The CDR3 DNA sequence: TGTGCCAGTAGTATACGGACACTTAGCAATCAGCCCCAGCATTTT.

This clone was observed a few times. The V gene is TRBV6-5, the J gene TRBJ2-7, with 9 bases fitting TRBD1. From germline, CDR1 is MNHEY and CDR2 SVGAGI. The trim removed 5 bases at V and 5 bases at J, leaving 10 bases unmatched. CDR3 length: 15 residues. The CDR3 bases are TGTGCCAGCAGTGGGTCCGGGACAGGGTCCGACGAGCAGTACTTC. Its protein product is CASSGSGTGSDEQYF.

A single count supports this clone. V gene TRBV11-2 combines with J gene TRBJ2-6; possible D gene TRBD1, 6 bases. The length of the CDR3 is 18 residues. Trimming took off 4 bases at V and 3 bases at J, with 19 bases between the two ends. Germline CDR1 reads SGHAT; CDR2 reads FQNNGV. The CDR3 loop reads CASSSPTGSRRGANVLTF. CDR3 coding DNA: TGTGCCAGCAGCTCCCCTACAGGGTCAAGACGTGGGGCCAACGTCCTGACTTTC.

The chain recombines TRBV6-1 with TRBJ1-1; 8 bases are a match to TRBD1. The V segment lost 4 bases and the J segment 4 bases; nucleotides outside the gene matches: 14. CDR1 and CDR2 (germline): MNHNS, SASEGT. This CDR3 is built from 17 residues. The CDR3, as DNA: TGTGCCAGCAGTGTGGACAGGGTACTTTTAGGTGGCACTGAAGCTTTCTTT. Amino acids: CASSVDRVLLGGTEAFF.

The chain joins TRBV5-4 to TRBJ1-1, with 7 bases fitting TRBD1. There are 14 residues in the CDR3. Losses at the gene ends were 6 bases for V and 2 bases for J; bases not matched to a gene: 7. Germline values: CDR1 SGHNT, CDR2 YYREEE (reference sequence). The CDR3, as DNA: TGTGCCAGCATTAAATGGGACAGAAACACTGAAGCTTTCTTT. Residues: CASIKWDRNTEAFF.